This T cell receptor (beta chain) was identified during a study of identifying expanded T cells in peripheral blood. Collection occurred without any documented infections or immune events in donors. Assay used: immunoSEQ multiplex PCR; TCRdb lists only in-frame clones, some missing. This sample carries around 100,000 clones, over 70% of them seen once, and the ten largest clones take around 5%. Comments on this clone: Its antigen is not identified.

Germline V gene sequence: CDR1 ENHRY, CDR2 SYGVKD. This CDR3 comprises 13 residues. The ends were cut back, 4 bases at V and 8 bases at J, with 14 bases in the middle. The study, taken as a whole, reports: Across healthy donors, higher total template counts meant significantly greater approximately 2-week count variance. Over two and four weeks, about 15 and 18 clones changed, versus approximately 1.2 between replicates.

This TCR was recovered from a person between 18 and 75 years old in good health. The sequenced sample consisted of blood. The chain has TRBV10-3 and TRBJ1-1; maybe TRBD1 (6 bases). CDR3 residues: CAISAKDSTEAFF. CDR3 DNA: TGTGCCATCAGTGCGAAGGACAGCACCGAAGCTTTCTTT.